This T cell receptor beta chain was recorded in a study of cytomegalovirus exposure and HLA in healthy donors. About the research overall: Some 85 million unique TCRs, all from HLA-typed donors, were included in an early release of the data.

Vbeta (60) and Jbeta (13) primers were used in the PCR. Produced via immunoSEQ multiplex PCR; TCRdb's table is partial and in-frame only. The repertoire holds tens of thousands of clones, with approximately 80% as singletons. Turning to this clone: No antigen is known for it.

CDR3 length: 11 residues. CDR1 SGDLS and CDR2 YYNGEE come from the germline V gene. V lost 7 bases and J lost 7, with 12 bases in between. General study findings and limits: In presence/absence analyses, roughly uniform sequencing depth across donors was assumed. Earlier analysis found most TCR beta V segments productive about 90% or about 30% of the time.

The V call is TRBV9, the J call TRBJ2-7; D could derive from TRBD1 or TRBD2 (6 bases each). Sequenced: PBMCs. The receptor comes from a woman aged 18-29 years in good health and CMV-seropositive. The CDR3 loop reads CASGGTIEQYF. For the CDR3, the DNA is TGTGCCAGCGGCGGGACAATTGAGCAGTACTTC.